One and the same sample provided the 20 T cell receptor beta chains below, sequenced in a study of blood T cells in healthy people across ages. A second PCR of roughly 7 to 11 cycles used a sample-barcoded 5' primer and a J-beta primer mix. TCRdb reprocessed the 5' RACE reads with MiXCR, giving one entry per CDR3 protein. Found here are around 580,000 distinct CDR3 sequences, roughly 48% of them singletons; the top ten hold 20% to 25%. Sequencing input: blood. These TCRs come from a man older than 75 in good health.

The J gene is TRBJ2-3, the V gene TRBV19, with TRBD1 matching 9 bases. The CDR3 contains 14 residues. After removal of 6 bases from V and 2 bases from J, the junction contained 3 bases not matched to a gene. Germline CDR1 reads LNHDA; CDR2 reads SQIVND (reference sequence). CDR3 protein: CASRRTGDTDTQYF. CDR3 nucleotide sequence: TGTGCCAGTAGGAGGACAGGGGACACAGATACGCAGTATTTT.

This chain connects TRBV4-3 to TRBJ1-2; 9 bases are shared with TRBD1. Trimming cost V 6 bases and J 4 bases; bases outside gene matches: 9. Germline loops: CDR1 LGHNA, CDR2 YSLEER. The CDR3 length is 15 residues. The CDR3 DNA reads as TGCGCCAGCAGTCGAGTCCCGGGACAGGGCTATGGCTACACCTTC. Translation: CASSRVPGQGYGYTF.

The J gene is TRBJ2-1, the V gene TRBV28; 8 bases align to TRBD1. The germline gives CDR1 MDHEN, CDR2 SYDVKM. Losses at the gene ends were 4 bases for V and 2 bases for J; bases not matched to a gene: 4. The CDR3 sequence is 15 residues long. The CDR3 DNA sequence: TGTGCCAGCAGTTGGACAGGGAGTCCCTACAATGAGCAGTTCTTC. This encodes CASSWTGSPYNEQFF.

This clonotype occurred a few times. This chain connects TRBV6-6 to TRBJ1-3; the D gene is possibly TRBD1 (6 bases). Trimming took off 6 bases at V and 5 bases at J, with 14 bases between the two ends. Germline CDR1 is MNHNY and CDR2 is SVGAGI (reference sequence). The CDR3 covers 14 residues. The CDR3 protein is CASSPSGGRNTIYF. CDR3 nucleotide sequence: TGTGCCAGCAGCCCTAGTGGGGGCAGAAACACCATATATTTT.

This clonotype was seen only a few times. The chain joins TRBV20-1 to TRBJ2-7; no reliable D call. V was cut by 6 bases and J by 2 bases, with 20 bases left in between. The CDR3 is 15 residues long. Germline CDR1 DFQATT, CDR2 SNEGSKA (reference sequence). This CDR3 reads CSAHPPHLGTYEQYF. DNA of the CDR3: TGCAGTGCCCATCCCCCACACCTGGGGACCTACGAGCAGTACTTC.

The gene calls are TRBV29-1 and TRBJ2-5; 7 nucleotides align to TRBD2. After removal of 5 bases from V and 5 bases from J, the junction contained 5 bases not matched to a gene. Germline loops: CDR1 SQVTM, CDR2 ANQGSEA. CDR3 size: 12 residues. CDR3 protein: CSVQRGRETQYF. The CDR3 DNA is TGCAGCGTTCAGCGGGGTCGGGAGACCCAGTACTTC.

In this sample, this clonotype turned up a few times. The V call is TRBV12-3 or TRBV12-4, the J call TRBJ2-4; 9 positions match TRBD2. This CDR3 region has 13 residues. V trimming: 6 bases; J trimming: 12 bases; junction bases outside the gene matches: 9. Here the CDR3 DNA reads TGTGCCAGCAGCCGGACTAGCGCAGGCTATCAGTACTTC. Encoded protein: CASSRTSAGYQYF.

The chain employs TRBV29-1 and TRBJ2-2; TRBD2 might be the D (5 bases). The V gene lost 6 bases and the J gene lost 6 bases, with 14 bases spanning the gap. Germline V gene lookup returns CDR1 SQVTM and CDR2 ANQGSEA. This CDR3 has 13 amino acids. The CDR3 spells CSVGIGGPGELFF. CDR3 nucleotide sequence: TGCAGCGTGGGAATTGGAGGACCCGGGGAGCTGTTTTTT.

V gene TRBV12-3 or TRBV12-4 combines with J gene TRBJ1-4, with D possibly matching TRBD1 (5 bases). There are 13 residues in the CDR3. Trimming took 8 bases from V and 10 from J, leaving 17 bases between them. CDR3 DNA sequence: TGTGCCAGCTGCAGGGAATTGGTGTCAAAACTGTTTTTT. Its translation is CASCRELVSKLFF.

This clonotype was seen more than once but under ten times. The CDR3 loop is CASSWARQSNEQFF. CDR3 sequence (DNA): TGCGCCAGCAGCTGGGCCCGCCAGAGCAATGAGCAGTTCTTC. The chain recombines TRBV5-1 with TRBJ2-1; D is unclear. Germline loops: CDR1 SGHRS, CDR2 YFSETQ. V was cut by 3 bases and J by 6 bases, with 13 bases left in between. The CDR3 is 14 residues long.

Many counts were recorded for this clonotype. The chain is built from TRBV6-5 and TRBJ2-3; D tentatively reads TRBD1 or TRBD2 (5 bases each). The ends were cut back, 3 bases at V and 6 bases at J, with 16 bases in the middle. This CDR3 is 15 amino acids long. The germline V gene encodes CDR1 MNHEY and CDR2 SVGAGI. The CDR3 DNA follows: TGTGCCAGCAGTTATGCCCCGGGACCCAAGGATACGCAGTATTTT. The encoded protein is CASSYAPGPKDTQYF.

This chain connects TRBV27 to TRBJ2-7; tentatively, D is TRBD1 (5 bases). The DNA matches TRBJ2-5 better at its end, which makes the J call doubtful. Per germline, CDR1 MNHEY and CDR2 SMNVEV (reference sequence). The CDR3 contains 18 residues. CDR3 in amino acids: CASSSNSPIAGFPETQYF. In nucleotides, the CDR3 is TGTGCCAGCAGTTCCAACTCGCCTATTGCAGGGTTTCCAGAGACCCAGTACTTC.

The rearrangement links TRBV18 to TRBJ2-5; D remains ambiguous. The DNA matches TRBJ2-7 better at its end, which makes the J call doubtful. Per the germline V gene, CDR1 is KGHSH and CDR2 is LQKENI. The CDR3 spans 14 residues. CDR3 sequence: CASSPPTRLREQYF. The CDR3 DNA reads TGTGCCAGCTCACCCCCTACCAGGCTTCGCGAGCAGTACTTC.

The table lists this clonotype with many counts. The V gene is TRBV7-9, the J gene TRBJ2-7; D call uncertain. With 5 bases removed from V and 3 bases from J, the gap between germline ends came to 14 bases. Germline CDR1 and CDR2: SEHNR and FQNEAQ (reference sequence). CDR3 length: 14 residues. The CDR3 nucleotides read TGTGCCAGCAGCAAAATGGCAGGCAACTACGAGCAGTACTTC. Protein product: CASSKMAGNYEQYF. Combining the CDR3 with reference TRBV7-9 and TRBJ2-7 gives the whole variable domain DTGVSQNPRHKITKRGQNVTFRCDPISEHNRLYWYRQTLGQGPEFLTYFQNEAQLEKSRLLSDRFSAERPKGSFSTLEIQRTEQGDSAMYLCASSKMAGNYEQYFGPGTRLTVT.

The rearrangement links TRBV7-2 to TRBJ1-2, with unresolved D. V was shortened by 1 base and J by 4 bases, with 13 bases between the two germline ends. This CDR3 is 15 amino acids long. Germline V gene sequence: CDR1 SGHTA, CDR2 FQGNSA. The CDR3 region has the DNA TGTGCCAGCAGCTTAGGCCCCTCACCAAGCTATGGCTACACCTTC. This encodes CASSLGPSPSYGYTF.

This clonotype was seen many times. The chain uses TRBV6-6 and TRBJ1-1; possibly TRBD1 for D (5 bases). V lost 6 bases and J 6 bases, leaving 11 bases between the germline ends. The V gene's germline CDR1 is MNHNY and CDR2 SVGAGI (reference sequence). The CDR3 extends over 12 amino acids. This CDR3 is CASRSGTAEAFF. The DNA for the CDR3 is TGTGCCAGCAGGTCAGGGACGGCTGAAGCTTTCTTT.

This clonotype has just a few counts. The chain has TRBV7-2 and TRBJ2-1; D ambiguous. The germline V and J ends were trimmed by 2 bases and 4 bases, with 9 bases remaining between them. This CDR3 is 14 amino acids long. Germline V gives CDR1 SGHTA, CDR2 FQGNSA. The CDR3 loop is CASSLQVLYNEQFF. The CDR3, as DNA: TGTGCCAGCAGCTTACAGGTGCTTTACAATGAGCAGTTCTTC.

Points on this clonotype: The junction shows a germline mismatch at one end, possibly a read error. The rearrangement uses TRBV7-7 and TRBJ2-7; tentatively, D is TRBD1 or TRBD2 (6 bases each). The DNA end is more similar to TRBJ2-5, so the J call may be wrong. The CDR3 is made up of 14 amino acids. Germline V gene sequence: CDR1 SSHAT, CDR2 FNYEAQ (reference sequence). CDR3 sequence (DNA): TGTGCTAGCAGCTTAGCTGGCAGGGGAGGGACCCAGTACTTC. This translates into CASSLAGRGGTQYF.

J is TRBJ1-4 and V is TRBV25-1; TRBD1 might be the D (5 bases). The CDR3 covers 14 residues. Germline values: CDR1 MGHDK, CDR2 SYGVNS. Trimming removed 3 bases at V and 7 bases at J, with 12 bases between. CDR3 in amino acids: CASSEVRDGEKLFF. CDR3 in DNA: TGTGCCAGCAGTGAGGTCCGGGACGGTGAAAAACTGTTTTTT.

The rearrangement uses TRBV7-3 and TRBJ2-3; 10 bases fit TRBD2. Trimming cost V 5 bases and J 5 bases; bases outside gene matches: 7. The CDR3 sequence is 15 residues long. Germline values: CDR1 SGHTA, CDR2 FQGTGA. The CDR3 DNA follows: TGTGCCAGCAGCGTTAGCGGGAGGAGAGTAGATACGCAGTATTTT. Translated: CASSVSGRRVDTQYF.